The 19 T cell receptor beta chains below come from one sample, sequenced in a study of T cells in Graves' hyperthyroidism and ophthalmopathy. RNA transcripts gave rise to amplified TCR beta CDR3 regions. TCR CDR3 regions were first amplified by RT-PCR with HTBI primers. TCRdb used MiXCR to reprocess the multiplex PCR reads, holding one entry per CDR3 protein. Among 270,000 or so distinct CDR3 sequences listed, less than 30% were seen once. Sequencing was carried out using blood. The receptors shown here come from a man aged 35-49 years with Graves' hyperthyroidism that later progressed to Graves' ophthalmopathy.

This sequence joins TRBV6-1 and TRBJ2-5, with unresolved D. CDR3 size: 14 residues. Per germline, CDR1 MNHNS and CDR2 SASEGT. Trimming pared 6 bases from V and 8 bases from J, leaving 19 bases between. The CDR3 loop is CASSQDRPTGTQYF. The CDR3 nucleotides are TGTGCCAGCAGCCAAGACCGACCTACTGGTACCCAGTACTTC.

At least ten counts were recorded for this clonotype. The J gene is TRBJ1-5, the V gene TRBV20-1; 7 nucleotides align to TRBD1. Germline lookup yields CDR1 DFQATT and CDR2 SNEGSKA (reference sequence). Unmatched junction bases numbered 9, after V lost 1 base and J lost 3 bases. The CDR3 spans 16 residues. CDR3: CSARGPTGAINQPQHF. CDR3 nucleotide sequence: TGCAGTGCTAGAGGCCCCACAGGGGCCATCAATCAGCCCCAGCATTTT.

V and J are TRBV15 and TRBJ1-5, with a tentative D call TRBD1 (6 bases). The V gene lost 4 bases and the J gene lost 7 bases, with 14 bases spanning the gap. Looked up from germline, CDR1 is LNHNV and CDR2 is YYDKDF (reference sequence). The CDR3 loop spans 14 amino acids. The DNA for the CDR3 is TGTGCCACCAGCACAAGACAGGCAGGGCAGCCCCAGCATTTT. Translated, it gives CATSTRQAGQPQHF.

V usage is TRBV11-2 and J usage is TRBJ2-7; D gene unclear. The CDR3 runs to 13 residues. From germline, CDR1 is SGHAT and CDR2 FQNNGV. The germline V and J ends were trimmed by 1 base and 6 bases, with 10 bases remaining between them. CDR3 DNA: TGTGCCAGCAGCTTAGTAGGGTCGGCCGAGCAGTACTTC. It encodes CASSLVGSAEQYF.

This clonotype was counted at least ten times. CDR3 coding DNA: TGTGCCAGCAGCCGCCAGGGACAGGGGCCCCTCGGTGGCTACACCTTC. It codes for CASSRQGQGPLGGYTF. This sequence joins TRBV11-1 and TRBJ1-2; 10 nucleotides agree with TRBD1. J lost 7 bases, V lost 5 bases, and 13 bases had no gene match. Germline V gene sequence: CDR1 SGHAT, CDR2 FQDESV (reference sequence). CDR3 length: 16 residues.

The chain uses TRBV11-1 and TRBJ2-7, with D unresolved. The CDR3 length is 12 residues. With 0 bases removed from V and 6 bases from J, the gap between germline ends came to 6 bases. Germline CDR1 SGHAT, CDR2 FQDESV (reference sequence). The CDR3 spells CASSLASSEQYF. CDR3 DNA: TGTGCCAGCAGCTTAGCTAGTTCCGAGCAGTACTTC.

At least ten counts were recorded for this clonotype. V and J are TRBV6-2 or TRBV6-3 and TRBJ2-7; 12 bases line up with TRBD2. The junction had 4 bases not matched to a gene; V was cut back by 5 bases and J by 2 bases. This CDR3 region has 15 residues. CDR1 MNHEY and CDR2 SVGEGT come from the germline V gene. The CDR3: CASSDGLAGTYEQYF. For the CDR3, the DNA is TGTGCCAGCAGTGATGGACTAGCGGGAACCTACGAGCAGTACTTC.

The CDR3 nucleotides are TGTGCCAGCAGACCGGGACATGGGGTTGGGGAGCAGTACTTC. Translated, it gives CASRPGHGVGEQYF. V usage is TRBV27 and J usage is TRBJ2-7; perhaps TRBD1 as D (6 bases). This CDR3 is built from 14 residues. V dropped 6 bases and J dropped 7 bases, with 19 bases sitting between them. Germline CDR1 is MNHEY and CDR2 is SMNVEV (reference sequence).

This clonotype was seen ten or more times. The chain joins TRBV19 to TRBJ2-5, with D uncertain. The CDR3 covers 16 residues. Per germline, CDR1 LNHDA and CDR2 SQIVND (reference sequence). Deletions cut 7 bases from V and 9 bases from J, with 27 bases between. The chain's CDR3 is CASTPVFGAGLGSQYF. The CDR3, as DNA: TGTGCCAGTACTCCTGTTTTCGGTGCAGGCCTTGGGTCCCAGTACTTC.

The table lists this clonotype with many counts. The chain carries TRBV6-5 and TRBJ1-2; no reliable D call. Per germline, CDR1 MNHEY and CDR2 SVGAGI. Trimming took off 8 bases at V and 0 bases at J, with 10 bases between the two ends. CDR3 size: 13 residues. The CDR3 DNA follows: TGTGCCAGCGCTCCGAGGGCTAACTATGGCTACACCTTC. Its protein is CASAPRANYGYTF.

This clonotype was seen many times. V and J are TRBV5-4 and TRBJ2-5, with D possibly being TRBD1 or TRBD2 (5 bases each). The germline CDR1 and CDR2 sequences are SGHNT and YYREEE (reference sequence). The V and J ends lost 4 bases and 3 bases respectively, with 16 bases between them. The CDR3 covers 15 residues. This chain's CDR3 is CASSPPGTSKETQYF. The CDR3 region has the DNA TGTGCCAGCAGCCCCCCTGGGACCAGTAAAGAGACCCAGTACTTC. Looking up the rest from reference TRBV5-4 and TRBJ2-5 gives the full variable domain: ETGVTQSPTHLIKTRGQQVTLRCSSQSGHNTVSWYQQALGQGPQFIFQYYREEENGRGNFPPRFSGLQFPNYSSELNVNALELDDSALYLCASSPPGTSKETQYFGPGTRLLVL.

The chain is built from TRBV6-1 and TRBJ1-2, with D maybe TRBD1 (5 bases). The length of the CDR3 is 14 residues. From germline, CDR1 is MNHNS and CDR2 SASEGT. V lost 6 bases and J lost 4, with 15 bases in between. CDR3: CASSAQGVSYGYTF. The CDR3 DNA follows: TGTGCCAGCAGCGCCCAGGGTGTGAGCTATGGCTACACCTTC.

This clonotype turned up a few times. CDR3 sequence reads: CASSRTAFSYEQYF. CDR3 DNA: TGTGCCAGCAGCAGGACAGCCTTCTCCTACGAGCAGTACTTC. The chain carries TRBV2 and TRBJ2-7; maybe TRBD1 (6 bases). The CDR3 contains 14 residues. V gave up 6 bases and J gave up 0 bases, with 12 bases separating them. Germline assignment: CDR1 SNHLY and CDR2 FYNNEI. The full variable domain, with the rest looked up from reference TRBV2 and TRBJ2-7, is EPEVTQTPSHQVTQMGQEVILRCVPISNHLYFYWYRQILGQKVEFLVSFYNNEISEKSEIFDDQFSVERPDGSNFTLKIRSTKLEDSAMYFCASSRTAFSYEQYFGPGTRLTVT.

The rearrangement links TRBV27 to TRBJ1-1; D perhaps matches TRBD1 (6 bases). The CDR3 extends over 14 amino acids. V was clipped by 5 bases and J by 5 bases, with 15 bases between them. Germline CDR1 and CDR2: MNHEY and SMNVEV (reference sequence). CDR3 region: CASSPTGLWTEAFF. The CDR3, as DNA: TGTGCCAGCAGTCCAACAGGGCTTTGGACTGAAGCTTTCTTT.

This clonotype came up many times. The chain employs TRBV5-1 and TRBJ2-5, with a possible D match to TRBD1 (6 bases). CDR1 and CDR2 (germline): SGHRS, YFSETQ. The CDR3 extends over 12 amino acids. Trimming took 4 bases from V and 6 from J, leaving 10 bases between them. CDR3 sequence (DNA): TGCGCCAGCAGCCCGGGACAAAAGACCCAGTACTTC. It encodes CASSPGQKTQYF.

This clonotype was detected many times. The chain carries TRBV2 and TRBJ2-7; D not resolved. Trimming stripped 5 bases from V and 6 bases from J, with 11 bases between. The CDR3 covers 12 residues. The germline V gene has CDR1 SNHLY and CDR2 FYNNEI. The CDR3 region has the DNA TGTGCCAGCAGTCCCTTCGAAGGCGAGCAGTACTTC. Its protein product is CASSPFEGEQYF.

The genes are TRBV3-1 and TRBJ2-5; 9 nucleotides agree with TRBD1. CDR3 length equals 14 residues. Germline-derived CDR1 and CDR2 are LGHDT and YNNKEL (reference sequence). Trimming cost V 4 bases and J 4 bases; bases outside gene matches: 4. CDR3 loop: CASSRGQGRETQYF. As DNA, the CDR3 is TGTGCCAGCAGCCGGGGACAGGGACGAGAGACCCAGTACTTC.

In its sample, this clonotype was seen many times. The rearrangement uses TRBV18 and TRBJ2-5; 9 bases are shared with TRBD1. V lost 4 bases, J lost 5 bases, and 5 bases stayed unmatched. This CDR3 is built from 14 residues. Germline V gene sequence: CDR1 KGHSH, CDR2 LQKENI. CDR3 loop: CASSRTGEAETQYF. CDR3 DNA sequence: TGTGCCAGCTCACGGACAGGGGAGGCCGAGACCCAGTACTTC.

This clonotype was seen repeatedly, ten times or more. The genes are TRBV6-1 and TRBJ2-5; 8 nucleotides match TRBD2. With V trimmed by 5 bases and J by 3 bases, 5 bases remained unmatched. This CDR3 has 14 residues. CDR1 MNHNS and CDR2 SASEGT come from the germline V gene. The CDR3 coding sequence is TGTGCCAGCAGTAATAGCGGGATAAAAGAGACCCAGTACTTC. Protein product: CASSNSGIKETQYF.